This T cell receptor (beta chain) came from a study of T-cell reconstitution after alpha-beta-depleted transplantation in children. The study's findings and limits: It was surviving recipient T cells and thymic progenitors that gave some patients high TCRbeta diversity at day 60. Alpha-beta T cells about two months after transplant reportedly derived from several hundred expanded graft clones. The main origin of T-cell counts and diversity one year after transplant was newly produced T cells.

Unique molecular identifiers tagged the TCRbeta library. Using its own MiXCR run on the PCR reads, TCRdb lists one record per CDR3 protein. This table has about 980,000 distinct CDR3 sequences, about 26% appearing once. Germline lookup yields CDR1 MDHEN and CDR2 SYDVKM. The CDR3 totals 16 residues. The junction had 9 bases not matched to a gene; V was cut back by 5 bases and J by 2 bases. A word on this clonotype: Its antigen remains unknown.

V usage is TRBV28 and J usage is TRBJ2-1, with TRBD2 identical over 7 bases. This specimen consisted of PBMCs, mostly from graft donor cells, obtained 360 days after TCRalphabeta/CD19-depleted stem cell transplant. This receptor was obtained from a boy under three years old who had a stem cell transplant for SCID, so the T cells may come from the graft donor. The CDR3 sequence is CASSPASGATYNEQFF. The CDR3 DNA reads TGTGCCAGCAGTCCCGCGAGCGGGGCCACCTACAATGAGCAGTTCTTC.